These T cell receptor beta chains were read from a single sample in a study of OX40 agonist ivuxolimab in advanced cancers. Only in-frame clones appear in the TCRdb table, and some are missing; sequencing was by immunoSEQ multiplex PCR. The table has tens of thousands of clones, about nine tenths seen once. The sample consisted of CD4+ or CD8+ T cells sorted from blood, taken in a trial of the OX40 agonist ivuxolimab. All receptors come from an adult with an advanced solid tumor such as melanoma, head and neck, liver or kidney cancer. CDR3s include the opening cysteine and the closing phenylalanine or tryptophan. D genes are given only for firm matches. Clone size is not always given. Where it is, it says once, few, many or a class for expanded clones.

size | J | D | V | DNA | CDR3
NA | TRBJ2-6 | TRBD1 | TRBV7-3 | TGTGCCAGCAGGCCAGGGGGCTCTGGGGCCAACGTCCTGACTTTC | CASRPGGSGANVLTF
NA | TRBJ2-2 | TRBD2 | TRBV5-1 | TGCGCCAGCGGCCCCGGCAGGATCTCTACTAGCGGGAGATCGGCCGGGGAGCTGTTTTTT | CASGPGRISTSGRSAGELFF
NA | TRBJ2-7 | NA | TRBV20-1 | TGCAGTGCTAGGGGACGTTACGAGCAGTACTTC | CSARGRYEQYF
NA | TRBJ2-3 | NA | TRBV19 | TGTGCCAGTAAGGCAGGGGTAAGAACAGATACGCAGTATTTT | CASKAGVRTDTQYF
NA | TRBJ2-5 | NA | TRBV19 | TGTGCCAGTAGTATGGTAACCCAAGAGACCCAGTACTTC | CASSMVTQETQYF
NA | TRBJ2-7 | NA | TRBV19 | TGTGCCAGTAGTGGGCCCATGGGAATCTACGAGCAGTACTTC | CASSGPMGIYEQYF
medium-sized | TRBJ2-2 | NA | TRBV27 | TGTGCCAGCAGTCACCCGACCGGGGAGCTGTTTTTT | CASSHPTGELFF
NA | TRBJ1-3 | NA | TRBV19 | TGTGCCAGTAGCCCGACAGAGGGACTTATCTCTGGAAACACCATATATTTT | CASSPTEGLISGNTIYF
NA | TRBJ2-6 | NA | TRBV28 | TGTGCCAGCAGGAAACCCACAGGTTCCCGCTCTGGGGCCAACGTCCTGACTTTC | CASRKPTGSRSGANVLTF
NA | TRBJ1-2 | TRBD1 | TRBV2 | TGTGCCAGCAGGATACGGGACAGGGGCGGCGGCTACACCTTC | CASRIRDRGGGYTF
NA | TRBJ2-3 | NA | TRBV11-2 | TGTGCCAGCAGCTTATCGTCCGGGTATTTGAATACGCAGTATTTT | CASSLSSGYLNTQYF
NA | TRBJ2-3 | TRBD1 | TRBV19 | TGTGCCAGTAGTAGGGACAGCAGGACAGATACGCAGTATTTT | CASSRDSRTDTQYF
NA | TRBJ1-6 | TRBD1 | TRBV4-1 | TGCGCCAGCAGCCGACAGGGGAGTGATTCACCCCTCCACTTT | CASSRQGSDSPLHF
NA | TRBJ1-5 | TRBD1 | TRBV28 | TGTGCCAGCAGTTTAGGCAGGGGGCGTGGGCAGCCCCAGCATTTT | CASSLGRGRGQPQHF
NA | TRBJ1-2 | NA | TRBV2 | TGTGCCAGCAGTGAGAGGATTAACTATGGCTACACCTTC | CASSERINYGYTF
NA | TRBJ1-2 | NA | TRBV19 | TGTGCCAGTACCTGGGACGACTATGGCTACACCTTC | CASTWDDYGYTF
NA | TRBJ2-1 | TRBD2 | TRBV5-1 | TGCGCCAGCAGCCCCGGACTAGCGGGAGGCTACAATGAGCAGTTCTTC | CASSPGLAGGYNEQFF
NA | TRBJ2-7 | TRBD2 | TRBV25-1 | TGTGCCAGCAGTGGGCATAGCGGGAGGACCTACGAGCAGTACTTC | CASSGHSGRTYEQYF
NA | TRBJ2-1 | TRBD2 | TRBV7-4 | TGTGCCAGCATTAGCGGGGGGGAACCTTACAATGAGCAGTTCTTC | CASISGGEPYNEQFF
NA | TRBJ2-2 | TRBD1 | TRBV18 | TGTGCCAGCTCACCTCGACAGGGGGCGCGGGACACCGGGGAGCTGTTTTTT | CASSPRQGARDTGELFF
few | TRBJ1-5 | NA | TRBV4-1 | TGCGCCAGCAGCCAAGATCTCGGCCGGAGAGGGAGACAGCCCCAGCATTTT | CASSQDLGRRGRQPQHF
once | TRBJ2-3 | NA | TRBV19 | TGTGCCAGTAGTATGGGGGGCACAGATACGCAGTATTTT | CASSMGGTDTQYF
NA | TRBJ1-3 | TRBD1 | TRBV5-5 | TGTGCCAGCAGCCCACAGGGGGCCTCCGGAAACACCATATATTTT | CASSPQGASGNTIYF
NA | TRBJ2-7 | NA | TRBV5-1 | TGCGCCAGCAGCTTGGCCGGGGCCGAGCAGTACTTC | CASSLAGAEQYF
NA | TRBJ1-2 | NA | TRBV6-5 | TGTGCCAGCAGTTATAGGCCCTTCGCTGGCTACACCTTC | CASSYRPFAGYTF
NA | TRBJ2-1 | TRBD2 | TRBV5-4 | TGCGCCAGCAGCCAAGATTTGGGGACTAGCGGCTACAATGAGCAGTTCTTC | CASSQDLGTSGYNEQFF
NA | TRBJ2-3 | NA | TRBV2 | TGTGCCAGCAGGACCGGGACATATGCAGATACGCAGTATTTT | CASRTGTYADTQYF
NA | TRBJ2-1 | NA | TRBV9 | TGTGCCAGCAGCCCCCGCGTGGGGGCGGCCACCTACAATGAGCAGTTCTTC | CASSPRVGAATYNEQFF
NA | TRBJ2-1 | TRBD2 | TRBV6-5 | TGTGCCAGCAGACGCCTAGCGGGAGATAATGAGCAGTTCTTC | CASRRLAGDNEQFF